The 30 T cell receptor beta chains in this list originate from one sample, sequenced in a study of T cell repertoires in cytomegalovirus infection. These TCRs are of unknown antigen specificity. TCRdb re-derived calls from the reads in MiXCR, one entry per CDR3 protein. The sample records some 920,000 distinct CDR3 sequences, approximately 30% being singletons. The sequences come from cultured CD8+ T cells from PBMCs, collected from culture after CMV antigen stimulation. The receptors shown here come from a human donor in good health (CMV status not recorded). Some clones in this sample may be carry-over from other donors' samples.

This clonotype has a count of ten or more. The J gene is TRBJ1-1, the V gene TRBV7-9; 9 bases line up with TRBD1. CDR3 size: 14 residues. Looked up from germline, CDR1 is SEHNR and CDR2 is FQNEAQ (reference sequence). Trimming removed 6 bases from V and 1 base from J; junction bases left unmatched: 3. CDR3 loop: CASRGQGRNTEAFF. The CDR3 DNA sequence: TGTGCCAGCAGAGGACAGGGGAGGAACACTGAAGCTTTCTTT.

The V call is TRBV12-3 or TRBV12-4, the J call TRBJ2-5; weak D call: TRBD2 (5 bases). The germline V and J ends were trimmed by 10 bases and 6 bases, with 24 bases remaining between them. The CDR3 length is 15 residues. The CDR3: CANSLGGLLIQTQYF. CDR3 in DNA: TGTGCCAACAGCCTCGGTGGACTCCTCATCCAGACCCAGTACTTC.

The chain recombines TRBV27 with TRBJ1-6; a weak D match, TRBD1 (6 bases). Germline V gives CDR1 MNHEY, CDR2 SMNVEV (reference sequence). The CDR3 has 14 residues. V shed 3 bases and J shed 8 bases, with 11 bases lying between them. CDR3 region: CASSLIAGDSPLHF. The CDR3 bases are TGTGCCAGCAGTTTGATAGCAGGGGATTCACCCCTCCACTTT.

The chain is built from TRBV6-1 and TRBJ2-3; D not resolved. The CDR3 extends over 14 amino acids. The germline CDR1 and CDR2 sequences are MNHNS and SASEGT. V dropped 8 bases and J dropped 1 base, with 13 bases sitting between them. The CDR3 reads CASATLHGTDTQYF. CDR3 DNA sequence: TGTGCCAGCGCGACTTTACATGGCACAGATACGCAGTATTTT.

The chain recombines TRBV12-3 or TRBV12-4 with TRBJ1-2, with TRBD1 matching over 9 bases. The V and J ends lost 10 bases and 3 bases, in that order; junction bases with no gene match: 12. The CDR3 loop spans 15 amino acids. The CDR3: CANCQGQGVDYGYTF. DNA for the CDR3: TGTGCCAACTGTCAGGGACAGGGTGTTGACTATGGCTACACCTTC.

About this clonotype: One junction end does not reproduce the germline sequence, and a read error may be involved. The chain joins TRBV7-3 to TRBJ1-2; D might be TRBD1 (5 bases). CDR3 length: 15 residues. Per the germline V gene, CDR1 is SGHTA and CDR2 is FQGTGA. The CDR3 DNA reads TGTGCCAGCAGCTTAACGGGAGGGGCTAACGATGGCTACACCTTC. It codes for CASSLTGGANDGYTF.

This clonotype was picked up many times. The chain has TRBV6-5 and TRBJ2-3; the D is unclear. The CDR3 extends over 14 amino acids. V lost 4 bases and J 0 bases, leaving 8 bases between the germline ends. CDR1 is MNHEY and CDR2 is SVGAGI in the germline V gene. CDR3 loop: CASSWTTSTDTQYF. DNA for the CDR3: TGTGCCAGCAGTTGGACGACTAGCACAGATACGCAGTATTTT.

There are a few counts of this clonotype. The J gene is TRBJ2-2, the V gene TRBV7-9, with D maybe TRBD1 (6 bases). The CDR3 consists of 12 residues. V lost 6 bases, J lost 6 bases, and 8 bases lay in between. The germline gives CDR1 SEHNR, CDR2 FQNEAQ (reference sequence). Written as DNA, the CDR3 is TGTGCCAGCAGTTGGGGGCCCGGGGAGCTGTTTTTT. This translates into CASSWGPGELFF.

The chain is built from TRBV6-5 and TRBJ2-3, with D unclear. CDR1 is MNHEY, CDR2 SVGAGI, per germline. The CDR3 is made up of 15 amino acids. Trimming shortened V by 2 bases and J by 2 bases, and 11 bases separated the two germline ends. The CDR3 is CASSYDTRNTDTQYF. The CDR3, as DNA: TGTGCCAGCAGTTACGATACAAGGAACACAGATACGCAGTATTTT.

This clonotype was observed a handful of times. The rearrangement links TRBV20-1 to TRBJ1-5, with TRBD1 matching over 7 bases. This CDR3 has 14 residues. The V segment lost 3 bases and the J segment 1 base; nucleotides outside the gene matches: 3. The V gene's germline CDR1 is DFQATT and CDR2 SNEGSKA (reference sequence). DNA of the CDR3: TGCAGTGCTAGGACGGGACAGAGCAATCAGCCCCAGCATTTT. It translates to CSARTGQSNQPQHF.

This rearrangement joins TRBV20-1 to TRBJ1-5; 10 bases fit TRBD1. V lost 6 bases and J lost 7; bases outside the gene matches: 9. CDR3 length equals 14 residues. The germline CDR1 and CDR2 sequences are DFQATT and SNEGSKA (reference sequence). CDR3 loop: CSAKDRGSLQPQHF. The CDR3 DNA follows: TGCAGTGCAAAGGACAGGGGGTCTTTGCAGCCCCAGCATTTT.

Ten or more counts support this clonotype. The rearrangement uses TRBV10-3 and TRBJ2-2; 7 bases line up with TRBD1. V lost 5 bases and J lost 2; bases outside the gene matches: 8. CDR1 and CDR2 (germline): ENHRY, SYGVKD. This CDR3 is 16 amino acids long. The CDR3 loop reads CAISKPGQSNTGELFF. CDR3 bases: TGTGCCATCAGTAAACCGGGACAGTCTAACACCGGGGAGCTGTTTTTT.

The chain employs TRBV20-1 and TRBJ2-1, with D tentatively TRBD2 (5 bases). Germline V gene sequence: CDR1 DFQATT, CDR2 SNEGSKA (reference sequence). This CDR3 comprises 14 residues. The germline V and J ends were trimmed by 1 base and 7 bases, with 14 bases remaining between them. CDR3 sequence (DNA): TGCAGTGCTAGAGGGACTTTGCTGGGTAATGAGCAGTTCTTC. Translated, it gives CSARGTLLGNEQFF.

This clonotype was picked up a small number of times. This chain uses TRBV7-9 with TRBJ2-2, with unresolved D. V dropped 5 bases and J dropped 1 base, with 11 bases sitting between them. The CDR3 sequence is 15 residues long. Germline V lookup: CDR1 SEHNR, CDR2 FQNEAQ (reference sequence). The CDR3 is CASSPMQENTGELFF. The CDR3 DNA follows: TGTGCCAGCAGCCCCATGCAGGAGAACACCGGGGAGCTGTTTTTT.

The V gene is TRBV7-6, the J gene TRBJ1-2; D not certain. V lost 1 base, J lost 10 bases, and 10 bases lay in between. This CDR3 contains 12 residues. Germline V gene data show CDR1 as SGHVS and CDR2 as FNYEAQ. CDR3 bases: TGTGCCAGCAGCTTAGATCGCAACGACTACACCTTC. This translates into CASSLDRNDYTF.

The rearrangement uses TRBV7-6 and TRBJ1-1; 7 bases line up with TRBD1. The CDR3 extends over 12 amino acids. In germline, CDR1 is SGHVS, CDR2 FNYEAQ. V shed 8 bases, J shed 4 bases, and the junction held 4 bases outside the gene matches. CDR3 sequence: CASWSGGTEAFF. The CDR3, as DNA: TGTGCCAGCTGGTCAGGGGGCACTGAAGCTTTCTTT. Together with reference TRBV7-6 and TRBJ1-1, the CDR3 gives the full variable domain: GAGVSQSPRYKVTKRGQDVALRCDPISGHVSLYWYRQALGQGPEFLTYFNYEAQQDKSGLPNDRFSAERPEGSISTLTIQRTEQRDSAMYRCASWSGGTEAFFGQGTRLTVV.

This clonotype was seen only a few times. This chain joins TRBV6-5 and TRBJ1-1; no reliable D call. V gave up 0 bases and J gave up 0 bases, with 5 bases separating them. This CDR3 spans 14 amino acids. Germline-derived CDR1 and CDR2 are MNHEY and SVGAGI. CDR3 sequence: CASSYSDLNTEAFF. The CDR3 DNA reads TGTGCCAGCAGTTACTCGGATTTGAACACTGAAGCTTTCTTT.

Here the CDR3 reads CASSPPQGDPNTEAFF. In nucleotides, the CDR3 is TGTGCCAGCAGCCCTCCCCAGGGGGACCCGAACACTGAAGCTTTCTTT. The gene calls are TRBV7-6 and TRBJ1-1; 7 nucleotides line up with TRBD1. The CDR3 extends over 16 amino acids. Germline V gene sequence: CDR1 SGHVS, CDR2 FNYEAQ. V was clipped by 5 bases and J by 1 base; unmatched bases: 10.

This chain joins TRBV6-5 and TRBJ1-4, with 8 bases aligning to TRBD1. V trimming: 5 bases; J trimming: 5 bases; junction bases outside the gene matches: 4. This CDR3 has 14 amino acids. Germline assignment: CDR1 MNHEY and CDR2 SVGAGI. DNA of the CDR3: TGTGCCAGCAGTCACCGGGACAGGAATGAAAAACTGTTTTTT. Residues: CASSHRDRNEKLFF.

V gene TRBV6-2 or TRBV6-3 combines with J gene TRBJ1-1, with D possibly being TRBD1 (6 bases). The CDR3 has 14 residues. Germline V CDR1 and CDR2: MNHEY, SVGEGT. Between the trimmed V and J ends, which lost 2 bases and 5 bases, there was a span of 12 bases. The CDR3 is CASSYEGGWTEAFF. The CDR3 coding sequence is TGTGCCAGCAGTTACGAGGGGGGCTGGACTGAAGCTTTCTTT.

V usage is TRBV4-1 and J usage is TRBJ1-1; D is undetermined. The CDR3 loop spans 14 amino acids. CDR1 and CDR2 from the germline V gene are MGHRA and YSYEKL. Trimming took off 4 bases at V and 1 base at J, with 10 bases between the two ends. The CDR3 here is CASSLKWGNTEAFF. In nucleotides, the CDR3 is TGCGCCAGCAGCCTCAAATGGGGGAACACTGAAGCTTTCTTT.

This clonotype was picked up many times. The genes are TRBV7-9 and TRBJ2-2; D gene unclear. The V end lost 2 bases, the J end lost 6 bases, and 10 bases lay between the germline ends. This CDR3 has 14 residues. CDR1 and CDR2 (germline): SEHNR, FQNEAQ (reference sequence). The CDR3 nucleotides are TGTGCCAGCAGCTTAACCTACAATGCCGGGGAGCTGTTTTTT. The encoded protein is CASSLTYNAGELFF. Full variable domain (missing parts from reference TRBV7-9 and TRBJ2-2): DTGVSQNPRHKITKRGQNVTFRCDPISEHNRLYWYRQTLGQGPEFLTYFQNEAQLEKSRLLSDRFSAERPKGSFSTLEIQRTEQGDSAMYLCASSLTYNAGELFFGEGSRLTVL.

About this clonotype: A much larger clone is a single base away; this may be a read error. This chain links TRBV7-9 with TRBJ2-3; no definite D call. The length of the CDR3 is 13 residues. Germline V lookup: CDR1 SEHNR, CDR2 FQNEAQ (reference sequence). The CDR3 nucleotides are TGTGCCAGCAGCCCGAGGATGTCAGATATGCAGTATTTT. It specifies CASSPRMSDMQYF.

This chain joins TRBV2 and TRBJ2-5, with 8 nucleotides matching TRBD2. CDR3 length: 16 amino acids. J gave up 5 bases and V 8 bases, and 16 bases lay outside the gene matches. Germline CDR1 and CDR2: SNHLY and FYNNEI. CDR3 residues: CASQSRTGGRLETQYF. The CDR3 DNA sequence: TGTGCCAGCCAGTCGAGAACGGGGGGGCGACTCGAGACCCAGTACTTC.

This clonotype was counted a few times. CDR3 nucleotide sequence: TGTGCCAGCAGCGTAGTAGCGGGGGATAATGAGCAGTTCTTC. Encoded protein: CASSVVAGDNEQFF. The gene calls are TRBV9 and TRBJ2-1, with 9 bases aligning to TRBD2. Germline loops: CDR1 SGDLS, CDR2 YYNGEE. V shed 0 bases and J 7 bases; nucleotides not matched to a gene: 2. The CDR3 runs 14 residues.

The table lists this clonotype with a few counts. J is TRBJ2-3 and V is TRBV19; D might be TRBD1 or TRBD2, each matching 5 bases. The CDR3 covers 14 residues. Germline V gene sequence: CDR1 LNHDA, CDR2 SQIVND (reference sequence). Here the CDR3 DNA reads TGTGCGACAAATCGAGGGGTACGCACAGATACGCAGTATTTT. It translates to CATNRGVRTDTQYF.

This chain uses TRBV20-1 with TRBJ2-7, with TRBD2 matching over 9 bases. The junction had 9 bases not matched to a gene; V was cut back by 6 bases and J by 3 bases. Germline assignment: CDR1 DFQATT and CDR2 SNEGSKA (reference sequence). The CDR3 totals 14 residues. This CDR3 is CSADRSGGLYEQYF. CDR3 coding DNA: TGCAGTGCCGACCGAAGCGGGGGGCTCTACGAGCAGTACTTC.

A few counts support this clonotype. The chain employs TRBV20-1 and TRBJ2-7; unclear D gene. Trimming left V 2 bases short and J 0 bases short, with 14 bases between. Germline assignment: CDR1 DFQATT and CDR2 SNEGSKA (reference sequence). CDR3 size: 15 residues. The CDR3 is CSARSPQISSYEQYF. CDR3 sequence (DNA): TGCAGTGCTAGAAGTCCACAGATTAGCTCCTACGAGCAGTACTTC.

There are a few counts of this clonotype. The chain uses TRBV7-6 and TRBJ2-3; 11 nucleotides line up with TRBD1. This CDR3 is built from 17 residues. Germline V lookup: CDR1 SGHVS, CDR2 FNYEAQ. V was clipped by 6 bases and J by 0 bases; unmatched bases: 8. The CDR3 region is CASSSHRDRGSTDTQYF. The CDR3 region has the DNA TGTGCCAGCAGTTCACACCGGGACAGGGGGAGCACAGATACGCAGTATTTT.

This clonotype was detected a few times. The V gene is TRBV7-6, the J gene TRBJ2-3; 8 bases are shared with TRBD2. With V trimmed by 1 base and J by 6 bases, 6 bases remained unmatched. The CDR3 has 15 amino acids. CDR1 is SGHVS and CDR2 is FNYEAQ in the germline V gene. In DNA form, the CDR3 reads TGTGCCAGCAGCTTAGGCGGGGGGCCAGGGGATACGCAGTATTTT. The encoded protein is CASSLGGGPGDTQYF.